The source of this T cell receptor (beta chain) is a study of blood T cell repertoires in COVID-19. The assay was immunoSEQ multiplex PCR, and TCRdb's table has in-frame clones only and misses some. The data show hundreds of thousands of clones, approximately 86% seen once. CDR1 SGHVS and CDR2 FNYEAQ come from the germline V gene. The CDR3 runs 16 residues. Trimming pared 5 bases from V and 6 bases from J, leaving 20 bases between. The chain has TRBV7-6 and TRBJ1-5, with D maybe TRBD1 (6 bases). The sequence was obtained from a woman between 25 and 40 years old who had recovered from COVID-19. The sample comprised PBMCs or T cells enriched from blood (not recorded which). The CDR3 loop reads CASSPKGGPRGQPQHF. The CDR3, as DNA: TGTGCCAGCAGCCCAAAGGGGGGGCCGCGGGGTCAGCCCCAGCATTTT.